The 28 T cell receptor beta chains in this list originate from one sample, sequenced in a study of T cells in Graves' hyperthyroidism and ophthalmopathy. What was amplified from RNA transcripts were TCR beta CDR3 regions. TCR CDR3 underwent first-round RT-PCR with the HTBI primer set. TCRdb fed the multiplex PCR reads into MiXCR, producing one record per CDR3 protein. The sample lists roughly 550,000 distinct CDR3 sequences, roughly 16% occurring once. The source material was blood. These receptors all come from a woman in her twenties or thirties with Graves' ophthalmopathy.

This sequence joins TRBV27 and TRBJ2-7; 9 positions agree with TRBD1. The CDR3 totals 13 residues. After removal of 5 bases from V and 6 bases from J, the junction contained 5 bases not matched to a gene. In germline, CDR1 is MNHEY, CDR2 SMNVEV (reference sequence). CDR3 DNA: TGTGCCAGCAGTGCGGGACAGGGAGGCGAGCAGTACTTC. Translating it yields CASSAGQGGEQYF.

This chain connects TRBV29-1 to TRBJ1-5; D may be TRBD1 (5 bases). Deletions cut 5 bases from V and 0 bases from J, with 14 bases between. The CDR3 runs to 15 residues. Germline lookup yields CDR1 SQVTM and CDR2 ANQGSEA. CDR3 nucleotides: TGCAGCGTTAGGGAGGGGCTCTATAGCAATCAGCCCCAGCATTTT. Amino acids: CSVREGLYSNQPQHF.

This chain links TRBV12-3 or TRBV12-4 with TRBJ1-2, with a weak D call TRBD1 (6 bases). The CDR3 length is 15 residues. V was shortened by 5 bases and J by 8 bases, with 21 bases between the two germline ends. The CDR3 DNA reads as TGTGCCAGCAGTCTTGGTGGAAGGGGGGCTCAGGGCTACACCTTC. This codes for CASSLGGRGAQGYTF.

This chain connects TRBV5-1 to TRBJ1-4; 8 bases are shared with TRBD1. Trimming cost V 4 bases and J 7 bases; bases outside gene matches: 9. The length of the CDR3 is 15 residues. In germline, CDR1 is SGHRS, CDR2 YFSETQ. CDR3 nucleotide sequence: TGCGCCAGCAGCCCTGGACAGGGATGGGCTGAAAAACTGTTTTTT. Translating it yields CASSPGQGWAEKLFF. The full variable domain, its missing parts supplied by reference TRBV5-1 and TRBJ1-4, is KAGVTQTPRYLIKTRGQQVTLSCSPISGHRSVSWYQQTPGQGLQFLFEYFSETQRNKGNFPGRFSGRQFSNSRSEMNVSTLELGDSALYLCASSPGQGWAEKLFFGSGTQLSVL.

Ten or more counts support this clonotype. The rearrangement links TRBV28 to TRBJ2-7; D call uncertain. V was cut by 6 bases and J by 3 bases, with 12 bases left in between. Per the germline V gene, CDR1 is MDHEN and CDR2 is SYDVKM. There are 13 residues in the CDR3. CDR3 coding DNA: TGTGCCAGCAGCTCCCCCCGCCACTACGAGCAGTACTTC. Translating it yields CASSSPRHYEQYF.

V is TRBV10-2 and J is TRBJ1-1; D not certain. Per germline, CDR1 WSHSY and CDR2 SAAADI. The CDR3 loop spans 14 amino acids. V was clipped by 3 bases and J by 3 bases, with 11 bases between them. Here the CDR3 reads CASSDSFPYTEAFF. For the CDR3, the DNA is TGCGCCAGCAGTGATTCCTTTCCCTACACTGAAGCTTTCTTT.

This clonotype was observed many times. The genes are TRBV5-1 and TRBJ1-3, with TRBD1 matching 7 bases. CDR1 is SGHRS and CDR2 is YFSETQ in the germline V gene. This CDR3 has 15 residues. Unmatched junction bases numbered 3, after V lost 3 bases and J lost 0 bases. The CDR3 DNA follows: TGCGCCAGCAGCTCTACAGGGGACTCTGGAAACACCATATATTTT. It is translated as CASSSTGDSGNTIYF.

The chain recombines TRBV10-2 with TRBJ1-1; TRBD1 might be the D (6 bases). CDR1 and CDR2 from the germline V gene are WSHSY and SAAADI. This CDR3 contains 12 residues. V was trimmed by 7 bases and J by 3 bases, leaving 9 bases between them. The DNA of the CDR3 is TGCGCCAGCACAGGGGCTGACACTGAAGCTTTCTTT. It specifies CASTGADTEAFF.

This clonotype was picked up a small number of times. The chain carries TRBV20-1 and TRBJ1-4; D unresolved. Per germline, CDR1 DFQATT and CDR2 SNEGSKA (reference sequence). V was pared by 4 bases and J by 7 bases, with 16 bases between. The CDR3 is 14 amino acids. The CDR3 spells CSAKPPGEGEKLFF. The CDR3 DNA sequence: TGCAGTGCTAAGCCCCCGGGTGAAGGTGAAAAACTGTTTTTT.

The J gene is TRBJ1-4, the V gene TRBV9; D gene ambiguous. V was pared by 4 bases and J by 7 bases, with 17 bases between. The germline gives CDR1 SGDLS, CDR2 YYNGEE. The CDR3 runs 15 residues. The CDR3 region is CASSPREREGEKLFF. The CDR3 DNA reads TGTGCCAGCAGCCCCCGGGAGCGTGAGGGTGAAAAACTGTTTTTT.

This clonotype was seen ten or more times. The chain recombines TRBV28 with TRBJ2-1; 7 nucleotides line up with TRBD2. Germline loops: CDR1 MDHEN, CDR2 SYDVKM. This CDR3 comprises 16 residues. Trimming took 5 bases from V and 4 from J; bases not matched to a gene: 11. In DNA form, the CDR3 reads TGTGCCAGCAGTCCTCATACGGGAGGAGGTTACAATGAGCAGTTCTTC. It encodes CASSPHTGGGYNEQFF.

The sample holds many counts of this clonotype. The J gene is TRBJ2-5, the V gene TRBV20-1; no definite D call. V lost 0 bases and J lost 5, with 4 bases in between. The CDR3 contains 11 residues. Germline assignment: CDR1 DFQATT and CDR2 SNEGSKA (reference sequence). In DNA, the CDR3 is TGCAGTGCTAGAGAGGGGGAGACCCAGTACTTC. This gives the protein CSAREGETQYF.

V is TRBV5-1 and J is TRBJ1-2, with no clear D. The germline V gene encodes CDR1 SGHRS and CDR2 YFSETQ. The germline V and J ends were trimmed by 5 bases and 3 bases, with 14 bases remaining between them. This CDR3 region has 14 residues. The CDR3 reads CASRYGQYYYGYTF. The CDR3 DNA reads as TGCGCCAGCAGGTATGGCCAATACTACTATGGCTACACCTTC.

This clonotype was recorded at least ten times. The V and J genes are TRBV27 and TRBJ2-7, with 8 bases fitting TRBD2. Germline lookup yields CDR1 MNHEY and CDR2 SMNVEV (reference sequence). V lost 6 bases and J lost 7; bases outside the gene matches: 8. This CDR3 has 13 residues. The CDR3 DNA sequence: TGTGCCAGCAGAATAAGCGGGAGTGGAGAGCAGTACTTC. Amino acid sequence: CASRISGSGEQYF.

Concerning this clonotype itself: This could be a read error, since a much larger clone is one nucleotide away. CDR3 DNA: TGCAGTGCTGCCGGGGAACAGGGAGGGGACTACGAGCAGTACTTC. Translating it yields CSAAGEQGGDYEQYF. V and J are TRBV20-1 and TRBJ2-7; maybe TRBD2 (7 bases). Germline assignment: CDR1 DFQATT and CDR2 SNEGSKA (reference sequence). Trimming removed 5 bases at V and 3 bases at J, with 20 bases between. CDR3 length: 15 amino acids.

In this sample, this clonotype turned up a few times. This chain joins TRBV9 and TRBJ2-1; 7 bases map to TRBD2. The germline V gene encodes CDR1 SGDLS and CDR2 YYNGEE. The CDR3 spans 18 residues. Losses at the gene ends were 3 bases for V and 1 base for J; bases not matched to a gene: 13. CDR3 region: CASSATGLDGGSYNEQFF. For the CDR3, the DNA is TGTGCCAGCAGCGCTACCGGACTAGATGGGGGGTCCTACAATGAGCAGTTCTTC.

The sample holds many counts of this clonotype. The chain recombines TRBV28 with TRBJ2-7; 8 bases map to TRBD2. The ends lost 10 bases at V and 5 bases at J; junction bases unmatched: 25. The CDR3 is made up of 18 amino acids. Germline assignment: CDR1 MDHEN and CDR2 SYDVKM. CDR3 nucleotides: TGTGCCACCAGCCAGAGGCCAGCGGGAGTTCGGCTCTTTGACGAGCAGTACTTC. It specifies CATSQRPAGVRLFDEQYF.

This chain connects TRBV29-1 to TRBJ2-5, with D possibly called TRBD1 or TRBD2 (5 bases each). The CDR3 runs to 13 residues. The germline V gene encodes CDR1 SQVTM and CDR2 ANQGSEA. V was pared by 4 bases and J by 4 bases, with 13 bases between. For the CDR3, the DNA is TGCAGCGTTGGTTGGGGGAATGGAGAGACCCAGTACTTC. Its translation is CSVGWGNGETQYF. Looking up the rest from reference TRBV29-1 and TRBJ2-5 gives the full variable domain: SAVISQKPSRDICQRGTSLTIQCQVDSQVTMMFWYRQQPGQSLTLIATANQGSEATYESGFVIDKFPISRPNLTFSTLTVSNMSPEDSSIYLCSVGWGNGETQYFGPGTRLLVL.

This clonotype appeared a few times. The CDR3 bases are TGTGCCAGCAGCAATTTTGGGGCGAACACTGAAGCTTTCTTT. Translated: CASSNFGANTEAFF. V and J are TRBV9 and TRBJ1-1; tentatively, D is TRBD1 (5 bases). V lost 4 bases and J lost 1, with 11 bases in between. The CDR3 is 14 amino acids. From germline, CDR1 is SGDLS and CDR2 YYNGEE.

This clonotype showed up many times. This rearrangement joins TRBV3-1 to TRBJ2-5; D is unresolved. The germline gives CDR1 LGHDT, CDR2 YNNKEL (reference sequence). This CDR3 is built from 14 residues. V lost 2 bases and J lost 2, with 9 bases in between. CDR3 nucleotide sequence: TGTGCCAGCAGCCAATATAGCCCTCAAGAGACCCAGTACTTC. Amino acids: CASSQYSPQETQYF.

The table lists this clonotype with a few counts. The rearrangement links TRBV20-1 to TRBJ2-1, with TRBD2 matching 8 bases. The CDR3 covers 17 residues. Trimming took 2 bases from V and 5 from J; bases not matched to a gene: 14. The V gene's germline CDR1 is DFQATT and CDR2 SNEGSKA (reference sequence). The CDR3 spells CSARSPRQRGRNNEQFF. The CDR3 DNA is TGCAGTGCTAGATCCCCCAGGCAGCGGGGGCGCAACAATGAGCAGTTCTTC.

This clonotype occurred many times. The gene calls are TRBV28 and TRBJ2-2; D is undetermined. There are 14 residues in the CDR3. The V and J ends lost 1 base and 2 bases respectively, with 5 bases between them. CDR1 is MDHEN, CDR2 SYDVKM, per germline. The CDR3 DNA sequence: TGTGCCAGCAGTTTATCTCCCAACACCGGGGAGCTGTTTTTT. This codes for CASSLSPNTGELFF.

In this sample, this clonotype turned up many times. The V gene is TRBV13, the J gene TRBJ2-7; possibly TRBD2 for D (6 bases). CDR1 and CDR2 from the germline V gene are PRHDT and FYEKMQ (reference sequence). The CDR3 loop spans 18 amino acids. The ends were cut back, 5 bases at V and 5 bases at J, with 28 bases in the middle. The CDR3 sequence is CASSEPRVGRKSYDEQYF. The CDR3 DNA reads as TGTGCCAGCAGCGAACCTAGGGTGGGGAGGAAATCCTACGACGAGCAGTACTTC. The whole variable domain, filled in from reference TRBV13 and TRBJ2-7, reads AAGVIQSPRHLIKEKRETATLKCYPIPRHDTVYWYQQGPGQDPQFLISFYEKMQSDKGSIPDRFSAQQFSDYHSELNMSSLELGDSALYFCASSEPRVGRKSYDEQYFGPGTRLTVT.

The chain is built from TRBV6-5 and TRBJ2-4, with no clear D. V was pared by 0 bases and J by 0 bases, with 9 bases between. CDR3 length: 16 residues. In germline, CDR1 is MNHEY, CDR2 SVGAGI. CDR3 region: CASSYSQILAKNIQYF. The CDR3 bases are TGTGCCAGCAGTTACTCCCAAATCCTAGCCAAAAACATTCAGTACTTC.

This clonotype was counted ten times or more. The V and J genes are TRBV6-1 and TRBJ2-7, with D perhaps matching TRBD2 (6 bases). Germline values: CDR1 MNHNS, CDR2 SASEGT. Trimming shortened V by 10 bases and J by 2 bases, and 18 bases separated the two germline ends. This CDR3 spans 14 amino acids. The CDR3 is CATQGSGRTYEQYF. CDR3 coding DNA: TGTGCCACCCAAGGAAGCGGGCGAACCTACGAGCAGTACTTC.

This clonotype was detected many times. The junction shows a germline mismatch at one end, possibly a read error. The chain links TRBV20-1 to TRBJ2-7; 10 bases fit TRBD2. Germline V CDR1 and CDR2: DFQATT, SNEGSKA (reference sequence). This CDR3 region has 11 residues. The CDR3 DNA reads as TGCAGTACTAGCGGGACGTACGAGCAGTACTTC. As protein: CSTSGTYEQYF.

This clonotype was seen at least ten times. The genes are TRBV28 and TRBJ2-3; 9 bases align to TRBD1. The CDR3 is 16 residues long. In germline, CDR1 is MDHEN, CDR2 SYDVKM. The V gene end was trimmed by 5 bases and the J gene end by 3 bases; junction bases not matched to a gene: 9. The CDR3 loop reads CASSITGTGWTDTQYF. In DNA, the CDR3 is TGTGCCAGCAGTATTACCGGGACAGGGTGGACAGATACGCAGTATTTT.

The chain couples TRBV28 to TRBJ1-4; unclear D gene. This CDR3 has 12 residues. Trimming took off 1 base at V and 11 bases at J, with 8 bases between the two ends. The germline CDR1 and CDR2 sequences are MDHEN and SYDVKM. The CDR3 nucleotides are TGTGCCAGCAGTTTATTGAAGCGGAAACTGTTTTTT. Translation: CASSLLKRKLFF.